This entry lists 3 T cell receptor beta chains sequenced from one sample in a study of T cell responses to AZD1222 COVID-19 vaccine. TCRdb keeps only in-frame clones here, not all; method: immunoSEQ multiplex PCR. The sample lists 200,000 or so clones, about 89% occurring once. The sample consisted of peripheral blood, taken on day 0 of MenACWY control vaccination. These receptors all come from an adult in good health.

This chain links TRBV14 with TRBJ1-1; possibly TRBD1 for D (6 bases). The germline gives CDR1 SGHDN, CDR2 FVKESK. V lost 2 bases and J lost 6, with 10 bases in between. The CDR3 contains 13 residues. The CDR3 nucleotides are TGTGCCAGCAGCCAAAACAGGGCAGCTGAAGCTTTCTTT. This translates into CASSQNRAAEAFF. The variable domain in full, completed from reference TRBV14 and TRBJ1-1, reads EAGVTQFPSHSVIEKGQTVTLRCDPISGHDNLYWYRRVMGKEIKFLLHFVKESKQDESGMPNNRFLAERTGGTYSTLKVQPAELEDSGVYFCASSQNRAAEAFFGQGTRLTVV.

This chain links TRBV7-2 with TRBJ2-5; D possibly corresponds to TRBD1 (5 bases). CDR1 SGHTA and CDR2 FQGNSA come from the germline V gene. The CDR3 is 14 amino acids. Trimming shortened V by 3 bases and J by 4 bases, and 12 bases separated the two germline ends. The CDR3 nucleotides are TGTGCCAGCAGCTTTGGGTTCAGGGCAGAGACCCAGTACTTC. This sequence encodes CASSFGFRAETQYF. The whole variable domain, remainder taken from reference TRBV7-2 and TRBJ2-5, is GAGVSQSPSNKVTEKGKDVELRCDPISGHTALYWYRQSLGQGLEFLIYFQGNSAPDKSGLPSDRFSAERTGGSVSTLTIQRTQQEDSAVYLCASSFGFRAETQYFGPGTRLLVL.

CDR3 loop: CASSPGQGQITQETQYF. In DNA, the CDR3 is TGCGCCAGCAGCCCGGGACAGGGACAGATAACCCAAGAGACCCAGTACTTC. The rearrangement uses TRBV5-1 and TRBJ2-5; 9 bases agree with TRBD1. CDR3 length: 17 amino acids. CDR1 is SGHRS, CDR2 YFSETQ, per germline. Trimming cost V 4 bases and J 1 base; bases outside gene matches: 11.